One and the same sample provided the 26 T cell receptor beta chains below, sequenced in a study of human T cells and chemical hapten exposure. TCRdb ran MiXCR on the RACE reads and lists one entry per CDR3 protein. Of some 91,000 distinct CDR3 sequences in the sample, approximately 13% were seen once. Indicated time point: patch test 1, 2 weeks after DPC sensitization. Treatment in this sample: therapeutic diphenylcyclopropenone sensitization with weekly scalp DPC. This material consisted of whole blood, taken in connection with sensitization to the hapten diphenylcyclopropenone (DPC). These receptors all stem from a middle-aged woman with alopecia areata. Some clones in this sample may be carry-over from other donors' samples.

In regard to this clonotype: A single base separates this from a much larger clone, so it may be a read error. The CDR3 spells CASSSRRGGLTGSNSHEQYF. DNA of the CDR3: TGTGCCAGCAGCTCCCGTCGGGGGGGCCTTACAGGGTCTAACTCCCACGAGCAGTACTTC. V usage is TRBV7-9 and J usage is TRBJ2-7; 8 positions match TRBD2. Germline V CDR1 and CDR2: SEHNR, FQNEAQ (reference sequence). CDR3 length equals 20 residues.

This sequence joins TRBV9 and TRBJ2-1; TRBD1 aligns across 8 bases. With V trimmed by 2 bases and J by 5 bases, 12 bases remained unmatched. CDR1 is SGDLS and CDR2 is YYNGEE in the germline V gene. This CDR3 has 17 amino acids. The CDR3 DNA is TGTGCCAGCAGCGTTGACCCCAGGGGGCACAAGGACAATGAGCAGTTCTTC. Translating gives CASSVDPRGHKDNEQFF.

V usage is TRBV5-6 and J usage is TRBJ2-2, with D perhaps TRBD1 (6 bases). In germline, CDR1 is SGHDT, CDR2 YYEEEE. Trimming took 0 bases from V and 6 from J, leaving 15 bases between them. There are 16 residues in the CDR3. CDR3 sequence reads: CASSLAPPGAAGELFF. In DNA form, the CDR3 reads TGTGCCAGCAGCTTGGCACCACCAGGGGCCGCCGGGGAGCTGTTTTTT.

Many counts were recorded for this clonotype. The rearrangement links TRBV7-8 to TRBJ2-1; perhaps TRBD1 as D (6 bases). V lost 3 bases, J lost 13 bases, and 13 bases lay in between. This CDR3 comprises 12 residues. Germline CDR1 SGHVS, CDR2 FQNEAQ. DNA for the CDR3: TGTGCCAGCAGCTTGATCGCAGGGGAACAGTTCTTC. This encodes CASSLIAGEQFF.

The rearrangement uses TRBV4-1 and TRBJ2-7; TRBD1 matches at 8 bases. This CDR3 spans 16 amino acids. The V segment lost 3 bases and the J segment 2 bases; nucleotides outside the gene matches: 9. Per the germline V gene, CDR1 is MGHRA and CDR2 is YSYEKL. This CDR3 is CASSHSLQGDAYEQYF. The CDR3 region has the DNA TGCGCCAGCAGCCATAGCTTACAGGGGGACGCCTACGAGCAGTACTTC.

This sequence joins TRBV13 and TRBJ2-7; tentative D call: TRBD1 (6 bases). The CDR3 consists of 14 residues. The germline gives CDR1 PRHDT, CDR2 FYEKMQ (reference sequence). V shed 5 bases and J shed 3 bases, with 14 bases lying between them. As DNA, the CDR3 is TGTGCCAGCAGCCCCGGGACACCGAGCTACGAGCAGTACTTC. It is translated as CASSPGTPSYEQYF.

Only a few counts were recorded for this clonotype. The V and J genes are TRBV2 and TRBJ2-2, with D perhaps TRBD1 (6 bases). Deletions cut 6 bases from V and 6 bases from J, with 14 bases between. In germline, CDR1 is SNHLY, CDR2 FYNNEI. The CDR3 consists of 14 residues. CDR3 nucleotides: TGTGCCAGCAGGGGAACACAGGGCGCCGGGGAGCTGTTTTTT. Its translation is CASRGTQGAGELFF.

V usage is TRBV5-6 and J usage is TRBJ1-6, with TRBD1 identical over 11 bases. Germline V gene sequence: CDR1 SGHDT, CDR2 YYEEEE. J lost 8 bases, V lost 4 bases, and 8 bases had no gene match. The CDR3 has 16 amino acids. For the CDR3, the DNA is TGTGCCAGCAGCACCGGACAGGGGGCGCGTTATTCACCCCTCCACTTT. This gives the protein CASSTGQGARYSPLHF.

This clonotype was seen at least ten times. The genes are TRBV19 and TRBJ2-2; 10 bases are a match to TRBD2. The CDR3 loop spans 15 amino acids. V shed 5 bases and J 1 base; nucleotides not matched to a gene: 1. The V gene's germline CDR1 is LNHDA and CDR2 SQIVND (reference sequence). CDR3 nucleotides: TGTGCCAGTAGTCTAGCGGGAGTGAACACCGGGGAGCTGTTTTTT. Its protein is CASSLAGVNTGELFF.

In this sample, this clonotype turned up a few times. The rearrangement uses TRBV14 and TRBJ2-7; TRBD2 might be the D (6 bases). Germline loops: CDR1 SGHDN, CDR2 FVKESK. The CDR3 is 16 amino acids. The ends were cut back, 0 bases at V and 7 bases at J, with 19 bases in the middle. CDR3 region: CASSQDFTYAGREQYF. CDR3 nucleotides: TGTGCCAGCAGCCAAGATTTTACCTACGCGGGGCGGGAGCAGTACTTC.

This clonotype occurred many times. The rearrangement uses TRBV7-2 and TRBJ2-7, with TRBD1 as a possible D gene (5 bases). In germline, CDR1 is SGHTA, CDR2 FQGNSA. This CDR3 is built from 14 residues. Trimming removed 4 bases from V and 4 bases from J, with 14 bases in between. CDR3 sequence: CASSSTLGVYEQYF. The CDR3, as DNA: TGTGCCAGCAGCTCCACCTTAGGGGTTTACGAGCAGTACTTC.

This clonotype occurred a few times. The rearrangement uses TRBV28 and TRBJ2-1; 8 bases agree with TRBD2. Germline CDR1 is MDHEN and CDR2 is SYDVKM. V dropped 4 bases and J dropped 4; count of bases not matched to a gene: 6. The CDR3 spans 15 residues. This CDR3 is CASSSGEREYNEQFF. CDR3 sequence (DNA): TGTGCCAGCAGTTCAGGGGAGCGGGAGTACAATGAGCAGTTCTTC.

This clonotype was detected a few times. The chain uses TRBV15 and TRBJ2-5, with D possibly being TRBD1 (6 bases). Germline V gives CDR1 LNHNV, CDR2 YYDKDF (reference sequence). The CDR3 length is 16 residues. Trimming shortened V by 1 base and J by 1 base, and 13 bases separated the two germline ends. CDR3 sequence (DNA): TGTGCCACCAGCAGAGGCAGGGGTGTGAGCCAAGAGACCCAGTACTTC. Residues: CATSRGRGVSQETQYF.

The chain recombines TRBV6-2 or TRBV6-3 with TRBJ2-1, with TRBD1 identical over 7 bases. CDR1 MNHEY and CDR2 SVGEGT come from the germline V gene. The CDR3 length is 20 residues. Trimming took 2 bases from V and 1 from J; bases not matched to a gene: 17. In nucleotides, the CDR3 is TGTGCCAGCAGTTACCTCTCCCCACAACACAGGGGTAGGTCCTACAATGAGCAGTTCTTC. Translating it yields CASSYLSPQHRGRSYNEQFF.

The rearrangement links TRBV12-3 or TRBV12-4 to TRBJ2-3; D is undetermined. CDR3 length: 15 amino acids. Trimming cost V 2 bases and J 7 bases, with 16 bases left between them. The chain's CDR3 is CASSLNPTTANTQYF. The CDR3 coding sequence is TGTGCCAGCAGTTTAAATCCCACTACCGCCAATACGCAGTATTTT.

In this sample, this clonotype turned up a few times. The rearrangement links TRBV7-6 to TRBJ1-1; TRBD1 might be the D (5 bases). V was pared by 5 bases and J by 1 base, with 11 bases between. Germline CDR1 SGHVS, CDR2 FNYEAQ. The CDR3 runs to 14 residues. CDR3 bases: TGTGCCAGCAGCCGAGGGGCGACGAACACTGAAGCTTTCTTT. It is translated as CASSRGATNTEAFF.

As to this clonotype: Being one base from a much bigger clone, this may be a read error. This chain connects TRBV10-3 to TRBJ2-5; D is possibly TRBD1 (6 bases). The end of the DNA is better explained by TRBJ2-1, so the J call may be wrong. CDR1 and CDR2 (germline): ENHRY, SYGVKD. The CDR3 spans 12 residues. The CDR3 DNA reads TGTGCCATCAGCAGGGACAACGAGACCCAGTTCTTC. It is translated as CAISRDNETQFF.

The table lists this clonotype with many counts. CDR3 nucleotide sequence: TGTGCCAGCAGCTTTAGGGGTCCAGGCGGGAACTCACCCCTCCACTTT. It yields the protein CASSFRGPGGNSPLHF. J is TRBJ1-6 and V is TRBV11-2, with D possibly matching TRBD1 (5 bases). V was trimmed by 3 bases and J by 10 bases, leaving 19 bases between them. Germline CDR1 and CDR2: SGHAT and FQNNGV. This CDR3 has 16 residues.

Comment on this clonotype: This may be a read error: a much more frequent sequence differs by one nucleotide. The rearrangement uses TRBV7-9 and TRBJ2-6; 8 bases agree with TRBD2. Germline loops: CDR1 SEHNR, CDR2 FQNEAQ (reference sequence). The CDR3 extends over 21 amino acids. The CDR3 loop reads CVSSSTRTSSLIHSGANVLTF. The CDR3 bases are TGTGTCAGCAGCTCCACTCGGACTAGCAGTTTAATCCACTCTGGGGCCAACGTCCTGACTTTC. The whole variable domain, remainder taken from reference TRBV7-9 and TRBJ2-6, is DTGVSQNPRHKITKRGQNVTFRCDPISEHNRLYWYRQTLGQGPEFLTYFQNEAQLEKSRLLSDRFSAERPKGSFSTLEIQRTEQGDSAMYLCVSSSTRTSSLIHSGANVLTFGAGSRLTVL.

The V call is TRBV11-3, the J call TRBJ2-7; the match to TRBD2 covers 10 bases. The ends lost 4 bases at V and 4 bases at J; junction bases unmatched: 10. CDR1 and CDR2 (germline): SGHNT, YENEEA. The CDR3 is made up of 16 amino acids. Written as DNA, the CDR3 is TGTGCCAGCAGCTCCGGTCTAGCGGGAGACGGGTACGAGCAGTACTTC. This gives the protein CASSSGLAGDGYEQYF.

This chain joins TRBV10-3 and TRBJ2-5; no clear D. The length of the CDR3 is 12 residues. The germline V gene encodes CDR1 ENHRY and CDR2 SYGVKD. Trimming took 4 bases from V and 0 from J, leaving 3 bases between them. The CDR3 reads CAISVDQETQYF. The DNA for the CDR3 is TGTGCCATCAGTGTAGACCAAGAGACCCAGTACTTC.

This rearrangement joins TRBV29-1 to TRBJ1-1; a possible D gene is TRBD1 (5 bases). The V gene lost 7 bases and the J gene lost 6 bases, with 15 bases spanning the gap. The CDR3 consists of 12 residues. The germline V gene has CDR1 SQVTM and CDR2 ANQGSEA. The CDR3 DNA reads TGCAGCGCCCAGGGTGAGATCGCTGAAGCTTTCTTT. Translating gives CSAQGEIAEAFF.

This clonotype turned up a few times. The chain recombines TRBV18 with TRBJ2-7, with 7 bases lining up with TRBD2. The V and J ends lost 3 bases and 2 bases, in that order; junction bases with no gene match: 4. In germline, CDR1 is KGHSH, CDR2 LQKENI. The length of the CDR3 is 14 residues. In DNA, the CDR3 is TGTGCCAGCTCACCTCCTAGCGGCCCCTACGAGCAGTACTTC. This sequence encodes CASSPPSGPYEQYF.

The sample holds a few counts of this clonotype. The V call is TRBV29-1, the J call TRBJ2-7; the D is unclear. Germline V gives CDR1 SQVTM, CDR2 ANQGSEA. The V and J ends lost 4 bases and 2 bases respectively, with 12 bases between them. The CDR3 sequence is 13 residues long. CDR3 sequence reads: CSVASRGPYEQYF. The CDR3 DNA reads TGCAGCGTTGCGTCTAGAGGTCCCTACGAGCAGTACTTC.

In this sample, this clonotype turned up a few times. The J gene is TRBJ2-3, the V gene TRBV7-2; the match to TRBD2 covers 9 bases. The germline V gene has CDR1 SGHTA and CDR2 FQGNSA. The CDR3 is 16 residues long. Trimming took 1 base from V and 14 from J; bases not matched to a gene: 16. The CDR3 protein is CASSLVYGTSSPARYF. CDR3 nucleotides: TGTGCCAGCAGCTTAGTGTACGGGACTAGCAGTCCCGCGCGGTATTTT.

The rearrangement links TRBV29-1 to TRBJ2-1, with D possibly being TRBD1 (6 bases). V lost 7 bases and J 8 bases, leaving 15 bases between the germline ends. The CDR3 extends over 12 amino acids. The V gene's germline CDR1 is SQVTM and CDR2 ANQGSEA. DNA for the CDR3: TGCAGCGGGGGGCAGGTTTTAGATGAGCAGTTCTTC. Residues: CSGGQVLDEQFF.